The rows below give T cell receptor beta chains drawn from one sample of a study of cytomegalovirus exposure and HLA in healthy donors. Measured with immunoSEQ multiplex PCR; TCRdb has only the in-frame clones, and not every one. The sample holds a few hundred thousand clones, approximately 80% seen once. Material for sequencing was PBMCs. The receptor set was obtained from a girl aged 2 to 10 in good health and CMV-seronegative. The CDR3 runs from the conserved cysteine through the conserved F or W. A D gene is named only where the DNA matches it firmly.

D gene: TRBD2
V gene: TRBV7-3
J gene: TRBJ2-3
CDR3 protein: CASSLGGLVTDTQYF

D gene: NA
V gene: TRBV6-1
J gene: TRBJ2-6
CDR3 protein: CASSPGSSGANVLTF

D gene: TRBD1
V gene: TRBV6-5
J gene: TRBJ1-2
CDR3 protein: CANSYRGRNGYTF

D gene: TRBD1
V gene: TRBV27
J gene: TRBJ1-2
CDR3 protein: CASSTYSGTVRYGYTF

D gene: NA
V gene: TRBV5-5
J gene: TRBJ1-4
CDR3 protein: CASSLVHGGTNEKLFF

D gene: NA
V gene: TRBV29-1
J gene: TRBJ2-3
CDR3 protein: CSVGVGRRGDTQYF

D gene: TRBD1
V gene: TRBV2
J gene: TRBJ1-1
CDR3 protein: CASSRDGQGSTEAFF

D gene: TRBD1
V gene: TRBV5-1
J gene: TRBJ2-7
CDR3 protein: CASSLTGQGSNEQYF

D gene: NA
V gene: TRBV7-9
J gene: TRBJ2-2
CDR3 protein: CAAITPRAGELFF

D gene: NA
V gene: TRBV2
J gene: TRBJ1-5
CDR3 protein: CASNRDNSNQPQHF

D gene: TRBD1
V gene: TRBV9
J gene: TRBJ2-1
CDR3 protein: CASSVHSGTATYNEQFF

D gene: NA
V gene: TRBV4-2
J gene: TRBJ1-4
CDR3 protein: CASSQERRANEKLFF

D gene: NA
V gene: TRBV5-1
J gene: TRBJ1-1
CDR3 protein: CASSPRGGTEAFF

D gene: NA
V gene: TRBV9
J gene: TRBJ2-5
CDR3 protein: CASSVHPSKETQYF

D gene: NA
V gene: TRBV7-2
J gene: TRBJ1-6
CDR3 protein: CASSLQGLANSPLHF

D gene: TRBD2
V gene: TRBV30
J gene: TRBJ2-1
CDR3 protein: CAWSASGRLNEQFF

D gene: NA
V gene: TRBV13
J gene: TRBJ2-5
CDR3 protein: CASSQTGTQYF

D gene: NA
V gene: TRBV5-1
J gene: TRBJ2-5
CDR3 protein: CASSLGVDRETQYF

D gene: NA
V gene: TRBV7-6
J gene: TRBJ2-7
CDR3 protein: CASSLDEPGTLYYEQYF

D gene: NA
V gene: TRBV6-4
J gene: TRBJ2-1
CDR3 protein: CASSVYAGGNEQFF

D gene: NA
V gene: TRBV27
J gene: TRBJ2-6
CDR3 protein: CASSLEGSGANVLTF

D gene: TRBD2
V gene: TRBV5-1
J gene: TRBJ2-7
CDR3 protein: CASSRTSGGRPWYEQYF

D gene: NA
V gene: TRBV7-9
J gene: TRBJ1-1
CDR3 protein: CASSLKGQNTEAFF

D gene: TRBD2
V gene: TRBV28
J gene: TRBJ2-1
CDR3 protein: CASSPLLLAATSNEQFF

D gene: NA
V gene: TRBV9
J gene: TRBJ2-2
CDR3 protein: CASSVDWGPRSGELFF

D gene: TRBD1
V gene: TRBV6-5
J gene: TRBJ2-3
CDR3 protein: CASSFNRGRTDTQYF

D gene: TRBD1
V gene: TRBV7-6
J gene: TRBJ1-1
CDR3 protein: CASSLALHRGLNTEAFF

D gene: NA
V gene: TRBV2
J gene: TRBJ2-1
CDR3 protein: CASRPAQLTLVNGEQFF

D gene: NA
V gene: TRBV6-5
J gene: TRBJ2-1
CDR3 protein: CASSPGGNEQFF

D gene: TRBD1
V gene: TRBV4-1
J gene: TRBJ2-3
CDR3 protein: CASSPGQGADTQYF

D gene: NA
V gene: TRBV2
J gene: TRBJ2-3
CDR3 protein: CASSGEEGADTQYF

D gene: TRBD1
V gene: TRBV2
J gene: TRBJ2-7
CDR3 protein: CASTPGDSRYEQYF

D gene: NA
V gene: TRBV5-1
J gene: TRBJ2-3
CDR3 protein: CASSFVSRAGTDTQYF

D gene: NA
V gene: TRBV4-1
J gene: TRBJ1-5
CDR3 protein: CASSQVEVGGRVQPQHF

D gene: NA
V gene: TRBV6-5
J gene: TRBJ1-2
CDR3 protein: CASRRHRENYGYTF

D gene: TRBD2
V gene: TRBV6-4
J gene: TRBJ2-3
CDR3 protein: CASSDRGGWTDTQYF

D gene: NA
V gene: TRBV5-4
J gene: TRBJ1-2
CDR3 protein: CASSLGGRNYGYTF